This T cell receptor beta chain appears in the sequencing data of a study of blood T cell repertoires in COVID-19 (dated by TCRdb to 2018 to 2020). For context, the study as a whole: Collaborator samples came from the United States, Italy and Spain and covered acute and convalescent phases of COVID-19. The prospective study material was composed of cDNA or gDNA derived from T cells, B-cell-depleted T cells, or PBMCs. The dataset comprised deeply sampled blood TCRbeta repertoires from subjects exposed to, actively infected with, or recovered from COVID-19. The repertoires were released in a freely available public database meant as a resource for research on the immune response to SARS-CoV-2. Samples were obtained from the ongoing ImmuneRACE study (first 160 participants) and from 950 to 1,500 subjects provided by 6 global collaborators. Nearly every sample came with metadata listing a de-identified subject ID, COVID-19 status, age in years and sex. Where available, HLA class I and class II types were obtained from metadata supplied by the sample provider rather than from assay-based typing.

In the prospective study, participants were 18 to 89 years old, resided in fewer than 25 geographic areas of the United States, and were enrolled through a virtual design. Cohort assignment in the prospective study relied on participant-reported clinical history from a screening survey and a study questionnaire. Mobile phlebotomists in the prospective study collected whole blood, serum and a nasopharyngeal or oropharyngeal swab from every participant. Prospective study participants could optionally give additional blood draws and questionnaires over an approximately 2-month period. Blood samples from the prospective study were shipped frozen or at room temperature prior to DNA extraction. Details on this clone: Its antigen has not been determined. No base quality values were provided; no much bigger clone lies one nucleotide off.

The immunoSEQ Assay, a bias-controlled multiplex PCR, was used to amplify TCRbeta CDR3 regions from genomic DNA. The published analysis was carried out like this. The number of nucleated cells in each sample was estimated by amplification of reference gene primers within the assay. To quantify the absolute abundance of each unique TCRbeta CDR3 rearrangement, sequence reads were collapsed and filtered. For each sample, productive Simpson clonality was calculated as the square root of Simpson's diversity index over productive rearrangements. TCRdb provides this immuneACCESS table in a form limited to in-frame rearrangements. Some clones are lacking; in checked studies, under half of them reflect an unresolved V gene, and why the rest are absent is not known. The V and J calls and clone size are taken from that table; D and trimming were inferred from the DNA. This sample lists some 290,000 clones; roughly 93% were detected once. Of the sample, 2.3% falls within the top ten clones.

The study at large found these results: The quantity of clinical and demographic metadata differed by source and by participant and was supplied without curation.

Sequenced input: PBMCs or T cells enriched from blood (not recorded which). This clonotype originated in a woman aged 40 to 55 with acute COVID-19.

The DNA reads TGTGCCAGCAGTGCGGGGGGGCCGGGTGAAAAACTGTTTTTT. This codes for CASSAGGPGEKLFF. The chain is made from TRBV2 and TRBJ1-4, with a weak D call of TRBD1 (6 bases match). For CDR1 and CDR2, the germline V gene lists SNHLY and FYNNEI. Cut back by 4 bases and 7 bases, the V and J ends lie 13 bases apart. The CDR3 spans 14 residues, from the cysteine through the phenylalanine. The read is trimmed to its CDR3 DNA, 42 bases read in frame from base 1.